This TCR beta chain came from a study of beta chain features in type 1 diabetes. At the level of the study: Researchers looked at some 110 million sorted cells across all samples. Overall study findings and caveats: Cells that show high TCR expression could be over-represented by cDNA sequencing. Any HLA effect on TCRB rearrangement was left unresolved by small sub-analyses. Sampled from patients, naive, central memory and Treg TCRB repertoires appeared more similar than those sampled from healthy donors.

Regarding this clone: No antigen is known for it.

Every bit of the isolated RNA underwent reverse transcription, so sequencing read expressed TCRB transcripts. Libraries were prepared by immunoSEQ multiplex PCR; TCRdb keeps only in-frame clonotypes and omits some of them. Of 150,000 to 190,000 clones listed, around 8% are singletons. The germline V gene has CDR1 SGHTA and CDR2 FQGNSA. V shed 5 bases and J 7 bases; nucleotides not matched to a gene: 13. The CDR3 sequence is 15 residues long. The chain carries TRBV7-2 and TRBJ1-2, with 7 bases identical to TRBD1. This clonotype was obtained from a young man in good health. Material for sequencing was central memory CD4+ T cells from blood. CDR3 sequence reads: CASSPRTGWGGGYTF. CDR3 bases: TGTGCCAGCAGCCCACGGACAGGTTGGGGAGGTGGCTACACCTTC.